The rows below give T cell receptor beta chains drawn from one sample of a study of blood T cell repertoires in COVID-19. The protocol was immunoSEQ multiplex PCR, while the TCRdb copy is restricted to in-frame clones and leaves out a portion. Of about 160,000 clones detected, 75% to 90% appear once; the ten largest clones hold 2.5% to 4%. Specimen: peripheral blood. The receptors here all came from a human donor with acute or convalescent COVID-19. The donor label of this sample is uncertain. Both conserved end residues are part of each CDR3. A D gene is named only where the DNA matches it firmly.

- TRBJ2-4 TRBV7-9 CASSLDGVVHIQYF
- TRBJ2-6 TRBV7-2 CASSILGAGPLGANVLTF
TRBD2 TRBJ2-5 TRBV5-1 CASSRVSSGGAQTQYF
- TRBJ2-1 TRBV28 CASGGESSYNEQFF
- TRBJ2-5 TRBV10-1 CASSSGAGPQETQYF
- TRBJ1-5 TRBV5-6 CASSSQGGYQPQHF
TRBD1 TRBJ2-3 TRBV7-9 CASSLEGQGADTQYF
TRBD1 TRBJ2-7 TRBV6-5 CASRDDRGEYF
TRBD1 TRBJ2-7 TRBV7-9 CASSLLGGQGQGRYEQYF
- TRBJ1-6 TRBV19 CATRPRETTNSPLHF
- TRBJ1-6 TRBV3-1/TRBV3-2 CASSGAGYNSPLHF
- TRBJ1-3 TRBV19 CASSFNGNTIYF
- TRBJ1-3 TRBV11-3 CASSLGGPGNTIYF
TRBD1 TRBJ1-1 TRBV19 CASYNRGVGDTEAFF
TRBD1 TRBJ1-2 TRBV9 CASSAPGTGGHGYTF
TRBD2 TRBJ2-2 TRBV7-8 CASSSEFRLGLAGGTGELFF
TRBD2 TRBJ2-1 TRBV2 CASRAGGALSYNEQFF
- TRBJ1-1 TRBV3-1/TRBV3-2 CASSQDPTGWTKEAFF
TRBD1 TRBJ1-5 TRBV6-6 CASSYSGTGGNQPQHF
TRBD1 TRBJ2-5 TRBV5-1 CASSLAPPTGGFRETQYF
- TRBJ2-1 TRBV7-9 CASSLGGEQFF
- TRBJ2-4 TRBV9 CASSVDREWGNIQYF
TRBD1 TRBJ1-4 TRBV5-4 CASSLQGVGEKLFF
- TRBJ1-2 TRBV2 CASSDRVGYTF
- TRBJ2-5 TRBV2 CASEVGLYQETQYF
TRBD2 TRBJ2-1 TRBV27 CASSLGTSNNEQFF
TRBD2 TRBJ2-3 TRBV19 CASKDIAGGHSTQYF
TRBD1 TRBJ1-6 TRBV28 CASSTGQVNNSPLHF
TRBD1 TRBJ1-4 TRBV7-9 CASRSGQGGSTNEKLFF
- TRBJ1-4 TRBV4-2 CASSQATGNEKLFF
TRBD1 TRBJ2-5 TRBV28 CASSSSGTGIETQYF
TRBD2 TRBJ2-3 TRBV5-1 CASSSPSGEADTQYF
TRBD2 TRBJ2-5 TRBV2 CAGGRGGETQYF
- TRBJ2-7 TRBV27 CASSLGLASYEQYF
- TRBJ1-5 TRBV7-9 CASSPPGGSNQPQHF
- TRBJ2-7 TRBV7-9 CASSPHVGLLPYEQYF
- TRBJ2-7 TRBV13 CASSLVGSSYEQYF
- TRBJ1-1 TRBV6-5 CASSSPQRRAFF
TRBD2 TRBJ2-1 TRBV3-1/TRBV3-2 CASSLTRGANNEQFF
- TRBJ1-1 TRBV7-9 CASSLQGMNTEAFF
- TRBJ2-7 TRBV29-1 CSVVGTSYEQYF
TRBD1 TRBJ1-2 TRBV6-5 CASRRTGTGEGYTF
- TRBJ1-5 TRBV27 CASSLMGLGYSNQPQHF
- TRBJ2-1 TRBV6-5 CASRKYGVSNEQFF
- TRBJ1-2 TRBV9 CASSPRGGDGYTF
TRBD1 TRBJ2-7 TRBV28 CASSRQGPYEQYF
- TRBJ1-4 TRBV5-1 CASSSQGPNEKLFF